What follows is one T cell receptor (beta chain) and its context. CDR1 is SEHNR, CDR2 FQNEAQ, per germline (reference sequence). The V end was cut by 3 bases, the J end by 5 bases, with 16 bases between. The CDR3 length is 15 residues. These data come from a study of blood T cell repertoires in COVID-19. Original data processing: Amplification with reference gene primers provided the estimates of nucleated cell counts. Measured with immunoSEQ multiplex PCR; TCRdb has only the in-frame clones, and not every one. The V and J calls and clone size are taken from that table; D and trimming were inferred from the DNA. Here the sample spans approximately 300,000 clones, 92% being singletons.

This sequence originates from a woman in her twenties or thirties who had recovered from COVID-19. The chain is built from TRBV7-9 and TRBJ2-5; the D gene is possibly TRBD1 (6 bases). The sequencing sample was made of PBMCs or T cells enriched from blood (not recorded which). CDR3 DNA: TGTGCCAGCAGCTTTGGAGGCAACCAGGGGGAGACCCAGTACTTC. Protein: CASSFGGNQGETQYF. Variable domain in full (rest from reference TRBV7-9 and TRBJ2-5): DTGVSQNPRHKITKRGQNVTFRCDPISEHNRLYWYRQTLGQGPEFLTYFQNEAQLEKSRLLSDRFSAERPKGSFSTLEIQRTEQGDSAMYLCASSFGGNQGETQYFGPGTRLLVL.